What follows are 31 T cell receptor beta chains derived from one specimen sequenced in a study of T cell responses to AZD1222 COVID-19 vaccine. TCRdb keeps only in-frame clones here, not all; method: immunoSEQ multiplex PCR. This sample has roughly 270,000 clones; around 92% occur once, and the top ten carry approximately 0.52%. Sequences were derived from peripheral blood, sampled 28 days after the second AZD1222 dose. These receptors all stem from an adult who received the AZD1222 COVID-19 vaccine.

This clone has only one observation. The CDR3 DNA reads TGTGCCAGCAGTGAAGGGCCAGGGGGTAATGAAAAACTGTTTTTT. Amino acids: CASSEGPGGNEKLFF. The chain joins TRBV2 to TRBJ1-4, with 7 bases matching TRBD1. The CDR3 is 15 amino acids. Germline assignment: CDR1 SNHLY and CDR2 FYNNEI. V trimming: 1 base; J trimming: 4 bases; junction bases outside the gene matches: 3.

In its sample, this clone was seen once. For the CDR3, the DNA is TGTGCCAGCAGTTCGGTTGCCTACGAGCAGTACTTC. This translates into CASSSVAYEQYF. V and J are TRBV12-3 or TRBV12-4 and TRBJ2-7; D call uncertain. The CDR3 consists of 12 residues. The germline V and J ends were trimmed by 4 bases and 2 bases, with 6 bases remaining between them.

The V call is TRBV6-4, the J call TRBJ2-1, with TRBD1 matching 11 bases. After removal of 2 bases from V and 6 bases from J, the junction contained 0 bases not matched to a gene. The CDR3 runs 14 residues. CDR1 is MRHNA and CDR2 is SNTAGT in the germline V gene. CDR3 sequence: CASSDGTGGNEQFF. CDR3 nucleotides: TGTGCCAGCAGTGACGGGACAGGGGGCAATGAGCAGTTCTTC.

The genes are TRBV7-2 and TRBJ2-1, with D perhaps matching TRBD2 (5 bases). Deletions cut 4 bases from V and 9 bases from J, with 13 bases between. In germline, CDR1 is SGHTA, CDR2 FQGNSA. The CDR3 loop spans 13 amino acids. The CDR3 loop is CASSSPLSAEQFF. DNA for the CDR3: TGTGCCAGCAGCTCCCCCCTTAGCGCTGAGCAGTTCTTC.

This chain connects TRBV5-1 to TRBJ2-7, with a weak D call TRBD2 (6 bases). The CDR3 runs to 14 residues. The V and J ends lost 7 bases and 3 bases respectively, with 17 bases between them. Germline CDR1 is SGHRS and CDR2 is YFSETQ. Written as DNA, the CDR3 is TGCGCCAGCGCCCCCGGGACTCAAAGCTACGAGCAGTACTTC. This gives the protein CASAPGTQSYEQYF.

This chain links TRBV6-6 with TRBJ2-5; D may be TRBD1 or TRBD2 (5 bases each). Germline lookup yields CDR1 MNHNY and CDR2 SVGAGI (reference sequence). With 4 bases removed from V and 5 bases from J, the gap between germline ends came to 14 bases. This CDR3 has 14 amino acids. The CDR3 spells CASSSSGTEETQYF. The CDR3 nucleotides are TGTGCCAGCAGTTCGTCCGGGACGGAGGAGACCCAGTACTTC.

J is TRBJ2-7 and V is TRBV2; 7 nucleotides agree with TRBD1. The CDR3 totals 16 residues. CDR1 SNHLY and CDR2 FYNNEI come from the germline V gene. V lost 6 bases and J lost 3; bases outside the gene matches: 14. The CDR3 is CASRPFGRQGLYEQYF. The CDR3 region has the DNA TGTGCCAGCAGACCTTTTGGGCGACAGGGCCTCTACGAGCAGTACTTC.

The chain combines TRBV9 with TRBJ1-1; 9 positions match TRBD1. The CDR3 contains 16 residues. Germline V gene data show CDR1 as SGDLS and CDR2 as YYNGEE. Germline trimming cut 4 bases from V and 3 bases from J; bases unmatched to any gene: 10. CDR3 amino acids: CASSSLGQGRDTEAFF. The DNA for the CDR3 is TGTGCCAGCAGCTCCCTGGGACAGGGCCGGGACACTGAAGCTTTCTTT. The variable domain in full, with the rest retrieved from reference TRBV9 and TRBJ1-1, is DSGVTQTPKHLITATGQRVTLRCSPRSGDLSVYWYQQSLDQGLQFLIQYYNGEERAKGNILERFSAQQFPDLHSELNLSSLELGDSALYFCASSSLGQGRDTEAFFGQGTRLTVV.

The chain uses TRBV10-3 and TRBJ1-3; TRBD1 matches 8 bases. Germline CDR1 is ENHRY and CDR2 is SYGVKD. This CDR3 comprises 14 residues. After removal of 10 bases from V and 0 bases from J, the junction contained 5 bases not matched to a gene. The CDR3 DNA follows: TGTGCCACCGAAACAGGGGGCTCTGGAAACACCATATATTTT. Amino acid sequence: CATETGGSGNTIYF.

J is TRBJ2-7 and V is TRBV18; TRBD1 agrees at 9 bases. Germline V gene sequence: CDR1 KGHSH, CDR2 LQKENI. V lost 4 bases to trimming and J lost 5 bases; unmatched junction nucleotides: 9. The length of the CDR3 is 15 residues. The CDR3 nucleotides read TGTGCCAGCTCACGTCCCGGGACAGGGAGCGACGAGCAGTACTTC. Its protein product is CASSRPGTGSDEQYF.

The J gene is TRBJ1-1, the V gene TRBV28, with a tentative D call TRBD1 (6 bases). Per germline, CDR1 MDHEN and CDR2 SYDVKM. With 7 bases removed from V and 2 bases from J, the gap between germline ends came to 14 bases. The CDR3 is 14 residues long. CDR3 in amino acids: CASTAGTSNTEAFF. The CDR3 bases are TGTGCCAGCACCGCGGGGACAAGTAACACTGAAGCTTTCTTT.

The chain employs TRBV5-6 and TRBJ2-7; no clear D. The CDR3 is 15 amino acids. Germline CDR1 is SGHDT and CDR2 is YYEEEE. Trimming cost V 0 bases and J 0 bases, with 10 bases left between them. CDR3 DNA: TGTGCCAGCAGCTTGGGGCTAACGAGCTCCTACGAGCAGTACTTC. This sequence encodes CASSLGLTSSYEQYF.

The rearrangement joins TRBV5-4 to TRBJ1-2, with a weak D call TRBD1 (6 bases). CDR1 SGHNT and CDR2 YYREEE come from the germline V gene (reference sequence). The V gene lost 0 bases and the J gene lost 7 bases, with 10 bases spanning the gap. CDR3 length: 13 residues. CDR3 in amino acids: CASSLDRDRGYTF. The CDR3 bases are TGTGCCAGCAGCTTGGACAGGGACCGTGGCTACACCTTC.

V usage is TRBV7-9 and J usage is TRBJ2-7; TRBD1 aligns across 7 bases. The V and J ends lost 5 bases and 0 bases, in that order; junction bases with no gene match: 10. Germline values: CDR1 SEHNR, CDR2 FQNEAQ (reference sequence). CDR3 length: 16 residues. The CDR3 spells CASSPPGQPSSYEQYF. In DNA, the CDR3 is TGTGCCAGCAGCCCACCGGGACAGCCTTCCTCCTACGAGCAGTACTTC.

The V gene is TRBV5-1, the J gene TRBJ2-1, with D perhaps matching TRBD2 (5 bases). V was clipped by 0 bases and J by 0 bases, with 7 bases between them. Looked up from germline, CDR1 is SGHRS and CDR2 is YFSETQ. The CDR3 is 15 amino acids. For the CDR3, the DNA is TGCGCCAGCAGCTTGGGTCGGGACTCCTACAATGAGCAGTTCTTC. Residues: CASSLGRDSYNEQFF.

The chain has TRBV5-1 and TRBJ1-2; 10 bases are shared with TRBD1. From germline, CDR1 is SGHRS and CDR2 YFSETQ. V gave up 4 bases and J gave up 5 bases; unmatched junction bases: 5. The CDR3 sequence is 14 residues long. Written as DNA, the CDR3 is TGCGCCAGCAGCCAGGGACAGGGGAAGTATGGCTACACCTTC. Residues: CASSQGQGKYGYTF.

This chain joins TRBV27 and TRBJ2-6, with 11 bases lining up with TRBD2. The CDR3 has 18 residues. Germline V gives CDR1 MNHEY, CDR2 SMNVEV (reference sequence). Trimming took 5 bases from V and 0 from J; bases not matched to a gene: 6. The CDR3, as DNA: TGTGCCAGCAGTGGCAGACTAGCGGGGCCCTCTGGGGCCAACGTCCTGACTTTC. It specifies CASSGRLAGPSGANVLTF.

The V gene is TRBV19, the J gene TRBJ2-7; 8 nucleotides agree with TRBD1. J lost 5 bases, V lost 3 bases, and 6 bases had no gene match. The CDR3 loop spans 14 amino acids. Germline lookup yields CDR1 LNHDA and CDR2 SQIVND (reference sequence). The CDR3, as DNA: TGTGCCAGTAGTATCGGGACAGGAAACGACGAGCAGTACTTC. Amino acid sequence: CASSIGTGNDEQYF.

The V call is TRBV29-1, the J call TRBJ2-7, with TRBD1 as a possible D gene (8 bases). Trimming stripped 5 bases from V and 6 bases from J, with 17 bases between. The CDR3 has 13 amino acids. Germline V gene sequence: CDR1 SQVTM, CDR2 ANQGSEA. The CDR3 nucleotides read TGCAGCGTTATGGGGGGGGACAGGTCCGAGCAGTACTTC. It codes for CSVMGGDRSEQYF.

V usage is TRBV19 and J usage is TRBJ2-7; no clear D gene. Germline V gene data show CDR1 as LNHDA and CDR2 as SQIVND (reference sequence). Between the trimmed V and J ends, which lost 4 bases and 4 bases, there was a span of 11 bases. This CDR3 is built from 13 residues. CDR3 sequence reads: CASSSGDLYEQYF. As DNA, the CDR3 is TGTGCCAGTAGTAGTGGGGATTTATACGAGCAGTACTTC.

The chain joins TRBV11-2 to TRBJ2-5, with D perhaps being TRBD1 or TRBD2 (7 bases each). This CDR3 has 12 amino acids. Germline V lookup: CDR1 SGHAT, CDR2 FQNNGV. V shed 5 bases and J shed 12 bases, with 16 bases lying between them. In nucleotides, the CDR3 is TGTGCCAGCAGCCCAGGGGGGGGGACTGAGTACTTC. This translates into CASSPGGGTEYF.

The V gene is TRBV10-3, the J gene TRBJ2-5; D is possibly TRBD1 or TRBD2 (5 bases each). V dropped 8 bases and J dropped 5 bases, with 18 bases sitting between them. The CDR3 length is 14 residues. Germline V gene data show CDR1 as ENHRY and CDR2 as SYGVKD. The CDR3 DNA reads TGTGCCATCTCCTCCGACTATGAGGGGGAGACCCAGTACTTC. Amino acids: CAISSDYEGETQYF.

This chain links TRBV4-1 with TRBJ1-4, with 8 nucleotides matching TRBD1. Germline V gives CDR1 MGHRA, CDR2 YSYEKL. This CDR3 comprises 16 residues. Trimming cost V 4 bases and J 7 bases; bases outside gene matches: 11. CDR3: CASSPSRGQGTEKLFF. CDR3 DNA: TGCGCCAGCAGCCCCAGCAGAGGACAGGGAACTGAAAAACTGTTTTTT.

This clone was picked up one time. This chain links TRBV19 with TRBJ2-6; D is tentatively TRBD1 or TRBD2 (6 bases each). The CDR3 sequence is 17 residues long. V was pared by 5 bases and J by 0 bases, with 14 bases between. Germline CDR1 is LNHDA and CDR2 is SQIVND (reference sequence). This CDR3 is CASSPPRGDSGANVLTF. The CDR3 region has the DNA TGTGCCAGTAGTCCTCCGAGGGGGGACTCTGGGGCCAACGTCCTGACTTTC. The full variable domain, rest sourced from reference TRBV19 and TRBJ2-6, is DGGITQSPKYLFRKEGQNVTLSCEQNLNHDAMYWYRQDPGQGLRLIYYSQIVNDFQKGDIAEGYSVSREKKESFPLTVTSAQKNPTAFYLCASSPPRGDSGANVLTFGAGSRLTVL.

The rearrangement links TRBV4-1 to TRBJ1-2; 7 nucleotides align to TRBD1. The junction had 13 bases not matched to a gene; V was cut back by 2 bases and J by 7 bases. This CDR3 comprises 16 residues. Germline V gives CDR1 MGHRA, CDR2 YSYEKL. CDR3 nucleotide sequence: TGCGCCAGCAGCCAATTGGGCGGACAGGCTCACCGTGGCTACACCTTC. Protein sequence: CASSQLGGQAHRGYTF.

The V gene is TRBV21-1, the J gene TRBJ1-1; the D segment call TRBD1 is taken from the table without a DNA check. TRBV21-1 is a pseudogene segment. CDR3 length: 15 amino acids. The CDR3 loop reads CASSPRDSMNTEAFF. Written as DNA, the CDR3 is TGTGCCAGCAGCCCGCGGGACAGCATGAACACTGAAGCTTTCTTT.

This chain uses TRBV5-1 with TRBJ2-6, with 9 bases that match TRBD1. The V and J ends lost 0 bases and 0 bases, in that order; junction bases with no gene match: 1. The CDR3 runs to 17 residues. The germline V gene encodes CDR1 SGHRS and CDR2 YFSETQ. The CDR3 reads CASSLGTGDSGANVLTF. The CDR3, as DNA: TGCGCCAGCAGCTTGGGGACAGGGGACTCTGGGGCCAACGTCCTGACTTTC.

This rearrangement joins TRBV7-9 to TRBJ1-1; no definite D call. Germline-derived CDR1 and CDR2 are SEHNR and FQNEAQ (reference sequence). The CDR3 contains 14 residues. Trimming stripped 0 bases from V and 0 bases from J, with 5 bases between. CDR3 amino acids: CASSLAGLNTEAFF. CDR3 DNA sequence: TGTGCCAGCAGCTTAGCGGGGTTGAACACTGAAGCTTTCTTT.

This chain's CDR3 is CATSPFGQDSYEQYF. For the CDR3, the DNA is TGTGCCACCAGCCCCTTCGGACAAGACTCCTACGAGCAGTACTTC. The rearrangement links TRBV24-1 to TRBJ2-7; D perhaps matches TRBD1 (5 bases). Germline loops: CDR1 KGHDR, CDR2 SFDVKD. Trimming took off 7 bases at V and 0 bases at J, with 15 bases between the two ends. The CDR3 length is 15 residues.

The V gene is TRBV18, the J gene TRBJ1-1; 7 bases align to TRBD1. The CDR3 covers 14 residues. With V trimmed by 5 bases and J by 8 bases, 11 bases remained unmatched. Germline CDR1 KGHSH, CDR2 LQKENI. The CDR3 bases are TGTGCCAGCTCATTCGGGACACAGGGGCTAGAAGCTTTCTTT. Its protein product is CASSFGTQGLEAFF.

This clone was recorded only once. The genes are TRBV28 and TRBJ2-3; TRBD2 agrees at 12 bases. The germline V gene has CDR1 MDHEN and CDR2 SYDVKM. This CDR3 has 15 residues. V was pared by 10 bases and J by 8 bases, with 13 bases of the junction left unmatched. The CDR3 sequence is CATLLAGGPYGTQYF. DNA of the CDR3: TGTGCCACGCTGCTAGCGGGGGGGCCATATGGTACGCAGTATTTT.